This record covers a single T cell receptor (beta chain). Its antigen is not known. The data stem from a study of monozygotic twins with inflammatory bowel disease. Researchers used template switching to add UMIs featuring a 6-nucleotide sample barcode. TCRdb derives one entry per CDR3 protein from the 5' RACE reads, leaving out DNA. This table lists roughly 160,000 distinct CDR3 sequences. Study results and limitations: Patients with IBD had less TCRbeta diversity (inverse Simpson) than their healthy co-twins. Clonotype sharing was lower in IBD patients than healthy twins, most markedly with disease activity. The data gave no support to a single strong IBD-associated signal or clonotype.

The CDR3 sequence is 13 residues long. The germline gives CDR1 DFQATT, CDR2 SNEGSKA (reference sequence). The sequence derives from a human donor with ulcerative colitis or Crohn's disease, or a healthy co-twin of an affected twin (not recorded which). This chain joins TRBV20-1 and TRBJ2-7; TCRdb returns TRBD1, unconfirmable since there is no DNA. Specimen: blood. CDR3 region: CSARGGVSYEQYF.